Below, one T cell receptor (beta chain) is given with its context. The data originate from a study of blood T cell repertoires in COVID-19. Study details: The study drew acute and convalescent COVID-19 samples from the United States, Italy and Spain. PBMCs, B-cell-depleted T cells, or T cells were the source of the cDNA or gDNA that made up the material.

V dropped 3 bases and J dropped 8 bases, with 19 bases sitting between them. CDR1 GTSNPN and CDR2 SVGIG come from the germline V gene (reference sequence). The CDR3 extends over 14 amino acids. Authors' methods: How many nucleated cells were present was estimated from reference gene primer amplification. TCRdb's table, derived via immunoSEQ multiplex PCR, lists solely in-frame clones and lacks some. That table supplies the V and J calls and clone size; D and trimming were determined from the DNA. Of roughly 140,000 clones listed, roughly 84% are singletons. The source is a human donor in a cohort sampled during active COVID-19. Sequencing input: peripheral blood. The rearrangement joins TRBV30 to TRBJ1-1; TRBD1 might be the D (5 bases). Here the CDR3 DNA reads TGTGCCTGGAGCGTCCCCGGGACCAGCGGGGAAGCTTTCTTT. It encodes CAWSVPGTSGEAFF.